This paragraph covers one TCR beta chain sequence. As yet, its antigen is unknown. CDR3 length: 13 residues. Trimming pared 2 bases from V and 3 bases from J, leaving 7 bases between. Germline CDR1 and CDR2: SGHVS and FQNEAQ. Researchers ran the PCR with 60 Vbeta and 13 Jbeta primers. Sequencing was performed with immunoSEQ multiplex PCR; in TCRdb, only in-frame clones are kept and a portion is missing. The sample has over 45,000 clones; about 80% are singletons. The sample originates from a study of cytomegalovirus exposure and HLA in healthy donors. Study background: Unique TCRs from HLA-typed donors, around 79 million of them, were held in an early data release. Within the Caucasian-associated ancestry cluster were around 81% of the roughly 380 genotyped donors. Study results and caveats: The study put roughly 160 TCR beta chains on its list as cytomegalovirus-associated. The classifier, whose performance was assessed in both the original and validation cohorts, reportedly diagnosed cytomegalovirus status with high specificity and sensitivity.

This receptor was identified in a man aged 25 to 40 in good health and CMV-seronegative. J is TRBJ1-1 and V is TRBV7-8; maybe TRBD1 (5 bases). The sequenced sample was PBMCs. CDR3 bases: TGTGCCAGCAGCTTAACAGGATACACTGAAGCTTTCTTT. As protein: CASSLTGYTEAFF.